This T cell receptor (beta chain) was identified in a study of siplizumab effects on memory and regulatory T cells. Generated by immunoSEQ multiplex PCR, the TCRdb table keeps only in-frame clones and is missing some. The sample records tens of thousands of clones, over 85% being singletons. The sequence came from a human donor in good health. The specimen sequenced was CD8+ T cells sorted from blood.

In DNA, the CDR3 is TGTGCCAGCAGCCCCTTTTCAGGGGCGACCTCTGGAAACACCATATATTTT. Translation gives CASSPFSGATSGNTIYF. The chain is built from TRBV9 and TRBJ1-3; D possibly corresponds to TRBD1 (6 bases). The CDR3 covers 17 residues. Trimming stripped 4 bases from V and 0 bases from J, with 17 bases between. Germline CDR1 and CDR2: SGDLS and YYNGEE.